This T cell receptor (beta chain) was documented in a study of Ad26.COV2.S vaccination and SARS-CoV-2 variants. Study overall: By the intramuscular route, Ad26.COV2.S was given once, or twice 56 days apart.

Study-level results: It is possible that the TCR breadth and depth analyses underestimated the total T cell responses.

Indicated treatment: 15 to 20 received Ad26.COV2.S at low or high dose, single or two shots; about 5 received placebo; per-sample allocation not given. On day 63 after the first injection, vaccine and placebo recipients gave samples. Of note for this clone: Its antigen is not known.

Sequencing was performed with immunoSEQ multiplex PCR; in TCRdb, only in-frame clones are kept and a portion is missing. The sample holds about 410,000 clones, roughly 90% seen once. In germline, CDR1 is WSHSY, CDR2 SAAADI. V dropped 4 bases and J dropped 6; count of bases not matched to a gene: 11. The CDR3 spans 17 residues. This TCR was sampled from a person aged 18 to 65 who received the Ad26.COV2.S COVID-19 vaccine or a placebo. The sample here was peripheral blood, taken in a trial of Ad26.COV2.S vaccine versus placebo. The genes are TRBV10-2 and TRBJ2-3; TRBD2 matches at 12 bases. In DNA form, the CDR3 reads TGCGCCAGCAGTGCCTGGACTAGCGGGGAGGGGGGGGATACGCAGTATTTT. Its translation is CASSAWTSGEGGDTQYF.